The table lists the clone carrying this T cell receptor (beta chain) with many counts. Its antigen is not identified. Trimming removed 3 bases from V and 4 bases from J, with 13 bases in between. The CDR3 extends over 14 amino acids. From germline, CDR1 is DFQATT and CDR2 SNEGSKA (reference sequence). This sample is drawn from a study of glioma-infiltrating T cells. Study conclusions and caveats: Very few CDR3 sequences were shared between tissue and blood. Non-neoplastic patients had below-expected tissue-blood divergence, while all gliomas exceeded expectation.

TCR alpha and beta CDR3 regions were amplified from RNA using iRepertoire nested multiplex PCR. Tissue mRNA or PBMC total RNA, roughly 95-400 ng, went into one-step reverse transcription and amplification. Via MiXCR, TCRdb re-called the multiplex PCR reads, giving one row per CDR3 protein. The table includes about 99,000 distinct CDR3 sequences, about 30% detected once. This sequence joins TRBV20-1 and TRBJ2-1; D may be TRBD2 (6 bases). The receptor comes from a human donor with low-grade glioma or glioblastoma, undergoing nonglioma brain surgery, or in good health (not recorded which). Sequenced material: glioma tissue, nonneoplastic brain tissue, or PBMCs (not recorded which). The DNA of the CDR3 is TGCAGTGCTAGGGACGGGGGAAGATACAATGAGCAGTTCTTC. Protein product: CSARDGGRYNEQFF.